The 8 T cell receptor beta chains below come from one sample, sequenced in a study of blood T cells in healthy people across ages. It was with a sample-barcoded 5' primer and a J-beta primer mix that a second PCR of roughly 7 to 12 cycles was run. One entry per CDR3 protein, called by TCRdb with MiXCR from the 5' RACE reads. The profile covers 950,000 to 1,200,000 distinct CDR3 sequences, with 35% to 40% appearing a single time and about an eighth taken by the ten largest. The source material was blood. The source is a man between 18 and 35 years old in good health.

This clonotype was observed at least ten times. CDR3 sequence: CASSLNSGGVAFF. CDR3 sequence (DNA): TGTGCCAGCAGCTTAAATTCTGGGGGTGTAGCTTTCTTT. The chain recombines TRBV7-2 with TRBJ1-1; TRBD1 might be the D (5 bases). V lost 2 bases, J lost 10 bases, and 14 bases lay in between. Germline V CDR1 and CDR2: SGHTA, FQGNSA. The CDR3 spans 13 residues.

This clonotype has more than one count but fewer than ten. This chain uses TRBV9 with TRBJ2-1; D remains unclear. The CDR3 sequence is 13 residues long. In germline, CDR1 is SGDLS, CDR2 YYNGEE. Trimming took 3 bases from V and 1 from J, leaving 5 bases between them. CDR3 sequence: CASSDHSYNEQFF. CDR3 bases: TGTGCCAGCAGCGACCATTCCTACAATGAGCAGTTCTTC.

The CDR3 protein is CAISPGVGRGAGAKNIQYF. The CDR3 nucleotides read TGTGCCATCAGTCCAGGGGTCGGCAGGGGGGCCGGTGCCAAAAACATTCAGTACTTC. This chain uses TRBV10-3 with TRBJ2-4, with a weak D call TRBD1 (7 bases). V was clipped by 5 bases and J by 1 base, with 24 bases between them. The CDR3 is 19 residues long. Germline V gives CDR1 ENHRY, CDR2 SYGVKD.

Turning to this clonotype: A much larger clone lies a single base off, so this may be a read error. This chain connects TRBV12-3 or TRBV12-4 to TRBJ2-1; 12 bases match TRBD2. The CDR3 covers 16 residues. This chain's CDR3 is CASSSRTSGAYNERFF. The CDR3 DNA is TGTGCCAGCAGTTCCCGGACTAGCGGGGCTTACAATGAGCGGTTCTTC.

This clonotype was counted between two and nine times. This sequence joins TRBV28 and TRBJ1-5, with TRBD1 matching 9 bases. This CDR3 comprises 15 residues. J was trimmed by 4 bases and V by 5 bases; bases with no gene match: 6. Per germline, CDR1 MDHEN and CDR2 SYDVKM. The CDR3 spells CASSTPGQGNQPQHF. CDR3 nucleotide sequence: TGTGCCAGCAGTACCCCGGGACAGGGTAATCAGCCCCAGCATTTT.

This chain connects TRBV6-2 or TRBV6-3 to TRBJ2-5; D might be TRBD1 (6 bases). V was shortened by 4 bases and J by 4 bases, with 19 bases between the two germline ends. The length of the CDR3 is 16 residues. Germline V gives CDR1 MNHEY, CDR2 SVGEGT. DNA for the CDR3: TGTGCCAGCAGTTCCAGCCTTGGACAGAGTCCAGAGACCCAGTACTTC. It translates to CASSSSLGQSPETQYF.

The chain couples TRBV6-6 to TRBJ1-2; 7 bases are shared with TRBD1. V was clipped by 5 bases and J by 8 bases; unmatched bases: 11. The CDR3 is 14 amino acids. Germline V gives CDR1 MNHNY, CDR2 SVGAGI (reference sequence). CDR3 nucleotide sequence: TGTGCCAGCAGTCAGGGGGGACGCGGTTGGGGCTACACCTTC. This translates into CASSQGGRGWGYTF.

This clonotype was seen only a few times. The V call is TRBV7-6, the J call TRBJ2-1; D is possibly TRBD1 or TRBD2 (5 bases each). CDR1 is SGHVS and CDR2 is FNYEAQ in the germline V gene. CDR3 length: 16 residues. Trimming removed 5 bases at V and 3 bases at J, with 17 bases between. The DNA of the CDR3 is TGTGCCAGCAGCCCCGGGACGGATATAAACTACAATGAGCAGTTCTTC. It yields the protein CASSPGTDINYNEQFF.